This T cell receptor (beta chain) comes out of a study of T cell responses to AZD1222 COVID-19 vaccine. The study, taken as a whole, reports: Once two AZD1222 doses were given, Spike-specific TCR breadth and depth went up. Donors were mostly white British, more females; clonal diversity possibly underestimated.

CDR1 and CDR2 from the germline V gene are MNHNS and SASEGT. The V and J ends lost 3 bases and 3 bases respectively, with 8 bases between them. The CDR3 runs to 13 residues. Only in-frame clones appear in the TCRdb table, and some are missing; sequencing was by immunoSEQ multiplex PCR. The data contain about 46,000 clones, around 90% of them singletons. Note on this clone: The antigen remains unidentified.

This specimen consisted of peripheral blood, obtained 28 days after the second AZD1222 dose. The TCR comes from an adult who received the AZD1222 COVID-19 vaccine. The chain joins TRBV6-1 to TRBJ1-1; D gene ambiguous. The CDR3 DNA reads as TGTGCCAGCAGTGACAAAACTTACACTGAAGCTTTCTTT. Amino acid sequence: CASSDKTYTEAFF.